These 11 T cell receptor beta chains were sequenced from one sample in a study of T cell changes during pregnancy in multiple sclerosis. The protocol was immunoSEQ multiplex PCR, while the TCRdb copy is restricted to in-frame clones and leaves out a portion. The sample shows roughly 64,000 clones, approximately 92% of them seen only once. Material: peripheral blood, obtained in the second trimester of pregnancy. These receptors originate from a female donor with multiple sclerosis, enrolled in a pregnancy study.

The rearrangement links TRBV5-1 to TRBJ2-2; 9 bases map to TRBD2. Germline values: CDR1 SGHRS, CDR2 YFSETQ. This CDR3 comprises 16 residues. After removal of 2 bases from V and 6 bases from J, the junction contained 8 bases not matched to a gene. The CDR3 protein is CASSFSSGIFAGELFF. DNA of the CDR3: TGCGCCAGCAGCTTTTCTAGCGGGATATTCGCCGGGGAGCTGTTTTTT.

The rearrangement uses TRBV19 and TRBJ2-4; 7 bases align to TRBD2. The germline CDR1 and CDR2 sequences are LNHDA and SQIVND (reference sequence). J gave up 6 bases and V 3 bases, and 11 bases lay outside the gene matches. CDR3 length equals 16 residues. The CDR3 DNA sequence: TGTGCCAGTAGTATGGGGGGAGGGACGGGGGGAAACATTCAGTACTTC. It translates to CASSMGGGTGGNIQYF.

This clone is a singleton in its sample. Here the CDR3 reads CASSTRDRDQPQHF. For the CDR3, the DNA is TGTGCCAGCAGCACCCGGGACAGGGATCAGCCCCAGCATTTT. This chain uses TRBV2 with TRBJ1-5; TRBD1 matches 9 bases. V lost 6 bases to trimming and J lost 5 bases; unmatched junction nucleotides: 5. This CDR3 spans 14 amino acids. CDR1 SNHLY and CDR2 FYNNEI come from the germline V gene.

This clone was seen only a few times. The chain combines TRBV7-9 with TRBJ1-1, with no clear D. Germline CDR1 and CDR2: SEHNR and FQNEAQ (reference sequence). This CDR3 has 11 amino acids. Trimming took off 4 bases at V and 6 bases at J, with 6 bases between the two ends. DNA of the CDR3: TGTGCCAGCAGCTCGTTCGCTGAAGCTTTCTTT. Residues: CASSSFAEAFF.

The chain is built from TRBV6-5 and TRBJ2-7, with 7 nucleotides matching TRBD2. The CDR3 is 15 amino acids. V was clipped by 6 bases and J by 3 bases; unmatched bases: 11. Per germline, CDR1 MNHEY and CDR2 SVGAGI. The CDR3 is CASRADASGSYEQYF. For the CDR3, the DNA is TGTGCCAGCAGAGCCGACGCTAGCGGAAGCTACGAGCAGTACTTC.

The V call is TRBV28, the J call TRBJ1-4; D is possibly TRBD1 (6 bases). Looked up from germline, CDR1 is MDHEN and CDR2 is SYDVKM. Trimming removed 4 bases at V and 5 bases at J, with 17 bases between. The CDR3 length is 16 residues. CDR3 residues: CASSSDGQPSNEKLFF. CDR3 bases: TGTGCCAGCAGTTCGGACGGACAGCCCTCGAATGAAAAACTGTTTTTT.

The rearrangement links TRBV18 to TRBJ1-4; a possible D gene is TRBD1 (5 bases). V lost 3 bases to trimming and J lost 0 bases, with 8 bases between them. This CDR3 contains 15 residues. CDR1 and CDR2 (germline): KGHSH, LQKENI. This chain's CDR3 is CASSPGHATNEKLFF. The CDR3 DNA follows: TGTGCCAGCTCACCTGGACACGCAACTAATGAAAAACTGTTTTTT.

This chain links TRBV19 with TRBJ1-2, with TRBD1 identical over 7 bases. The germline V gene has CDR1 LNHDA and CDR2 SQIVND (reference sequence). The junction had 3 bases not matched to a gene; V was cut back by 6 bases and J by 2 bases. The CDR3 has 13 residues. The CDR3 loop reads CASRLTGNYGYTF. The CDR3 DNA sequence: TGTGCCAGTAGATTGACAGGGAACTATGGCTACACCTTC.

The chain links TRBV4-2 to TRBJ2-4, with a tentative D call TRBD2 (6 bases). This CDR3 has 17 amino acids. The germline V gene encodes CDR1 LGHNA and CDR2 YNFKEQ. The ends were cut back, 8 bases at V and 0 bases at J, with 20 bases in the middle. The CDR3 coding sequence is TGTGCCAGCGCAAGCGCAGCAGCGGGCTCAGCCAAAAACATTCAGTACTTC. Protein sequence: CASASAAAGSAKNIQYF.

V usage is TRBV11-2 and J usage is TRBJ2-7; tentative D call: TRBD1 (6 bases). CDR3 length: 15 amino acids. Trimming stripped 1 base from V and 2 bases from J, with 12 bases between. Germline CDR1 is SGHAT and CDR2 is FQNNGV. CDR3 sequence reads: CASSLVQGITYEQYF. CDR3 sequence (DNA): TGTGCCAGCAGCTTAGTACAGGGAATCACCTACGAGCAGTACTTC.

The chain is built from TRBV19 and TRBJ2-1, with TRBD1 as a possible D gene (6 bases). This CDR3 region has 21 residues. The germline V and J ends were trimmed by 7 bases and 0 bases, with 31 bases remaining between them. Germline V gene lookup returns CDR1 LNHDA and CDR2 SQIVND (reference sequence). CDR3 nucleotide sequence: TGTGCCAGTACCCTCGATGGGGGCTGGGGGATTAGGCCGAGCTCCTACAATGAGCAGTTCTTC. It encodes CASTLDGGWGIRPSSYNEQFF.